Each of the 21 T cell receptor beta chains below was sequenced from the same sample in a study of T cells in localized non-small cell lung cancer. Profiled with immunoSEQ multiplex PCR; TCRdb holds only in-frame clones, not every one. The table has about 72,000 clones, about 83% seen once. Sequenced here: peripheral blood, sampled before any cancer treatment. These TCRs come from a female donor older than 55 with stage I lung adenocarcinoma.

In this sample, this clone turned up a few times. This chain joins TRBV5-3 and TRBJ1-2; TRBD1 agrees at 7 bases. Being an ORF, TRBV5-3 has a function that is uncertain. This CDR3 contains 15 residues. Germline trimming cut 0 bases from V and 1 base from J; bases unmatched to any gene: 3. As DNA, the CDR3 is TGTGCCAGAAGCTTGGTCGGGACAGTTAACTATGGCTACACCTTC. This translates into CARSLVGTVNYGYTF.

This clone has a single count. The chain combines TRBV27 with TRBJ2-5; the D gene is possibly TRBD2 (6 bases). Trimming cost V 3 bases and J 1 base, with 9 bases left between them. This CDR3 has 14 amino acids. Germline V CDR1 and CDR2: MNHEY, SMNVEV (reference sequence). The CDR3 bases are TGTGCCAGCAGTTTTATCGGGGGCCAAGAGACCCAGTACTTC. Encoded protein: CASSFIGGQETQYF.

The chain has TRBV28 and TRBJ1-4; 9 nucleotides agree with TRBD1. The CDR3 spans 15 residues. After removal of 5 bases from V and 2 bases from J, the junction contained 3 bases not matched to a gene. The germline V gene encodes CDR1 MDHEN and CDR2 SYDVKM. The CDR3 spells CASSPTGGTNEKLFF. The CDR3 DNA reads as TGTGCCAGCAGTCCGACAGGGGGTACTAATGAAAAACTGTTTTTT.

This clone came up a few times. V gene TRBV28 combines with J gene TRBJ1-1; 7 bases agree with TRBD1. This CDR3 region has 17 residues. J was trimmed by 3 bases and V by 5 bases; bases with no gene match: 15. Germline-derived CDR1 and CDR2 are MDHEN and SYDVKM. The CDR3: CASSPYEGAGWHTEAFF. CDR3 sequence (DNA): TGTGCCAGCAGTCCTTATGAGGGGGCTGGATGGCACACTGAAGCTTTCTTT. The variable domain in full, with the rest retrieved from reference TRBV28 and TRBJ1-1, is DVKVTQSSRYLVKRTGEKVFLECVQDMDHENMFWYRQDPGLGLRLIYFSYDVKMKEKGDIPEGYSVSREKKERFSLILESASTNQTSMYLCASSPYEGAGWHTEAFFGQGTRLTVV.

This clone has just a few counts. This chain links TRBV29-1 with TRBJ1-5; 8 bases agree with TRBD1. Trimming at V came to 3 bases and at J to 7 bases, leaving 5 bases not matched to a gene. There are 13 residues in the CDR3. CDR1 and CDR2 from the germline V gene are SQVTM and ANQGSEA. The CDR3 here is CSVEATGGQPQHF. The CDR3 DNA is TGCAGCGTTGAGGCAACAGGGGGGCAGCCCCAGCATTTT. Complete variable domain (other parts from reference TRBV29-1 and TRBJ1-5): SAVISQKPSRDICQRGTSLTIQCQVDSQVTMMFWYRQQPGQSLTLIATANQGSEATYESGFVIDKFPISRPNLTFSTLTVSNMSPEDSSIYLCSVEATGGQPQHFGDGTRLSIL.

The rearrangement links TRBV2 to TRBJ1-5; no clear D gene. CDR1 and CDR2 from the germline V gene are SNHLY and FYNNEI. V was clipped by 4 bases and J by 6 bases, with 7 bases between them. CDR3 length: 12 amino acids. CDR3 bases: TGTGCCAGCAGTGGGGATAGTCAGCCCCAGCATTTT. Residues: CASSGDSQPQHF.

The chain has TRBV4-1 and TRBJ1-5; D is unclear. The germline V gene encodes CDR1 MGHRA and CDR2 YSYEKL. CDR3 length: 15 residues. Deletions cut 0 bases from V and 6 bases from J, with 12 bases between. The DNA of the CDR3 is TGCGCCAGCAGCCAAGACGGGTTAAATCGTCAGCCCCAGCATTTT. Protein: CASSQDGLNRQPQHF.

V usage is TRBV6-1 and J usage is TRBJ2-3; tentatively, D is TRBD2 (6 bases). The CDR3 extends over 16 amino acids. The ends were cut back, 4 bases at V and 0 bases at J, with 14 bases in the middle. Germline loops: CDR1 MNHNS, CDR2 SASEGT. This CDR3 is CASSGRGAGSTDTQYF. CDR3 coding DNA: TGTGCCAGCAGTGGGAGAGGGGCGGGGAGCACAGATACGCAGTATTTT.

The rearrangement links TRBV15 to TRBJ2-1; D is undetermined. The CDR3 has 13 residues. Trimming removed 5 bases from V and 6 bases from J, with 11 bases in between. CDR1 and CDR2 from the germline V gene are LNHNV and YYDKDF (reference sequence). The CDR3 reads CATSGRVSNEQFF. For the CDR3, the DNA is TGTGCCACCAGCGGGCGAGTTTCCAATGAGCAGTTCTTC.

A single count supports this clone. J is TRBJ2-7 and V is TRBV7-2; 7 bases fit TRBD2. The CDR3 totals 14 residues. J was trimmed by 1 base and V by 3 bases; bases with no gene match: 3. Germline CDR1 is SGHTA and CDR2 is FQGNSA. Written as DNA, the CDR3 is TGTGCCAGCAGCTTTGGCGGGGGATCCTACGAGCAGTACTTC. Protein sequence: CASSFGGGSYEQYF.

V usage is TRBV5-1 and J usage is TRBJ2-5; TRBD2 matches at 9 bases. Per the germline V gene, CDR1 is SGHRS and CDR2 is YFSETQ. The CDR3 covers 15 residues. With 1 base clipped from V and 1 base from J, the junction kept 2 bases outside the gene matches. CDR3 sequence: CASSLSSGAQETQYF. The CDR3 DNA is TGCGCCAGCAGCTTGTCTAGCGGGGCCCAAGAGACCCAGTACTTC.

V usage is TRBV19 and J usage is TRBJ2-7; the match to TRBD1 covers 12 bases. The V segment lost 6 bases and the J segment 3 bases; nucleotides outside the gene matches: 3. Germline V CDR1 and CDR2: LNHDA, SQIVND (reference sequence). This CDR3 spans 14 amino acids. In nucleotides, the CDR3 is TGTGCCAGTAGCCGGGACAGGGGGCTCTACGAGCAGTACTTC. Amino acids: CASSRDRGLYEQYF.

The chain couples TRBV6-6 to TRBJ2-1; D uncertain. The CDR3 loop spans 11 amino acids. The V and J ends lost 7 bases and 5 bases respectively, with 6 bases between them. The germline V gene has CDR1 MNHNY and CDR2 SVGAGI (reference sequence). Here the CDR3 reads CASTGDNEQFF. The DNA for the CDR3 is TGTGCCAGCACAGGAGACAATGAGCAGTTCTTC.

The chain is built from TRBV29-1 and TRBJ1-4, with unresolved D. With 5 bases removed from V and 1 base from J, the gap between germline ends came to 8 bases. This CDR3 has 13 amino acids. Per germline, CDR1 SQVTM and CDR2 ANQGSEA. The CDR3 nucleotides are TGCAGCGTTCGCGGTCAAACTAATGAAAAACTGTTTTTT. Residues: CSVRGQTNEKLFF. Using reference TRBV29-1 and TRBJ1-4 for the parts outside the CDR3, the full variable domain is SAVISQKPSRDICQRGTSLTIQCQVDSQVTMMFWYRQQPGQSLTLIATANQGSEATYESGFVIDKFPISRPNLTFSTLTVSNMSPEDSSIYLCSVRGQTNEKLFFGSGTQLSVL.

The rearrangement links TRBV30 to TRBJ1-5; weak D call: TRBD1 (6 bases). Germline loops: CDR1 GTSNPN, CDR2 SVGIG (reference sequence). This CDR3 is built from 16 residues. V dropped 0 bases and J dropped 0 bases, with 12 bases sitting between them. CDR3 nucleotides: TGTGCCTGGAGTGTTGGGGGCTTGACTAGCAATCAGCCCCAGCATTTT. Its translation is CAWSVGGLTSNQPQHF.

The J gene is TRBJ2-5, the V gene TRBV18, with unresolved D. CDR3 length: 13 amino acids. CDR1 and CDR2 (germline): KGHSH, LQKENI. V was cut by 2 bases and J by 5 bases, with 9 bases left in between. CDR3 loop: CASSPSYVETQYF. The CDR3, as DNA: TGTGCCAGCTCACCAAGTTACGTGGAGACCCAGTACTTC.

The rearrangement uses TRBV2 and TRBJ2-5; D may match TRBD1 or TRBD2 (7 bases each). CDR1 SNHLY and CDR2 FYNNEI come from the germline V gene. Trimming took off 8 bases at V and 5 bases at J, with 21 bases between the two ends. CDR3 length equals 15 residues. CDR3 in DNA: TGTGCCAGCGGCGGGGGACAGTTCCCTCTTGAGACCCAGTACTTC. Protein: CASGGGQFPLETQYF.

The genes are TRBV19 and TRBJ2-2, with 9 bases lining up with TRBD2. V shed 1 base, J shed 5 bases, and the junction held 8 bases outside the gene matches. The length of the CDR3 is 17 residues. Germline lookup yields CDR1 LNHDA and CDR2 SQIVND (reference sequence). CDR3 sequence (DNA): TGTGCCAGTAGTATAGGAGGTAGCGGGAGCGGAACCGGGGAGCTGTTTTTT. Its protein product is CASSIGGSGSGTGELFF. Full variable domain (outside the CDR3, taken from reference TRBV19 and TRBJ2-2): DGGITQSPKYLFRKEGQNVTLSCEQNLNHDAMYWYRQDPGQGLRLIYYSQIVNDFQKGDIAEGYSVSREKKESFPLTVTSAQKNPTAFYLCASSIGGSGSGTGELFFGEGSRLTVL.

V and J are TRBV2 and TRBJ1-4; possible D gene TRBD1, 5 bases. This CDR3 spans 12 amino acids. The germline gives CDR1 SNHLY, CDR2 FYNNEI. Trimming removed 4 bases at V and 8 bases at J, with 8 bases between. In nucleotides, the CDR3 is TGTGCCAGCAGTGGGACATTAGAAAAACTGTTTTTT. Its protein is CASSGTLEKLFF. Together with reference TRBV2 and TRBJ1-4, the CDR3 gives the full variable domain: EPEVTQTPSHQVTQMGQEVILRCVPISNHLYFYWYRQILGQKVEFLVSFYNNEISEKSEIFDDQFSVERPDGSNFTLKIRSTKLEDSAMYFCASSGTLEKLFFGSGTQLSVL.

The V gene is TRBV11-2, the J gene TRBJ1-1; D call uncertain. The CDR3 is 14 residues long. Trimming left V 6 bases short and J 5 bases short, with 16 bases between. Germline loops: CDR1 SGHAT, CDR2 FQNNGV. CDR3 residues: CASRSPGVGTEAFF. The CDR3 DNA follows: TGTGCCAGCAGGTCCCCGGGTGTGGGAACTGAAGCTTTCTTT. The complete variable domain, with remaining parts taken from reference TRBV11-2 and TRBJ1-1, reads EAGVAQSPRYKIIEKRQSVAFWCNPISGHATLYWYQQILGQGPKLLIQFQNNGVVDDSQLPKDRFSAERLKGVDSTLKIQPAKLEDSAVYLCASRSPGVGTEAFFGQGTRLTVV.

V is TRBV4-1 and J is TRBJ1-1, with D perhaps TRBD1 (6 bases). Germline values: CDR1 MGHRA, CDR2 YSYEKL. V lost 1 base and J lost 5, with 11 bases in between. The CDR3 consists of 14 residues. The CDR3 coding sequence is TGCGCCAGCAGCCAAGTGGACAGCGAAACTGAAGCTTTCTTT. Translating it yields CASSQVDSETEAFF.